The entry below gives a single T cell receptor beta chain sequence along with its context. The record originates from a study of blood T cell repertoires in COVID-19. How the authors handled the data: Using reference gene primer amplification, nucleated cell counts were estimated. The table came from immunoSEQ multiplex PCR; TCRdb's copy has only in-frame clones and leaves some out. The V and J calls and clone size are taken from that table; D and trimming were inferred from the DNA. Of 300,000 to 350,000 clones listed, around 90% are singletons. Germline V CDR1 and CDR2: SGHRS, YFSETQ. V lost 2 bases and J lost 0, with 10 bases in between. This CDR3 spans 15 amino acids.

The source is a man aged 18 to 29 with active or convalescent COVID-19. This chain connects TRBV5-1 to TRBJ2-3; D is perhaps TRBD2 (5 bases). Sequencing used peripheral blood. The CDR3 here is CASSFRGSSTDTQYF. The CDR3, as DNA: TGCGCCAGCAGCTTTCGTGGGAGTAGCACAGATACGCAGTATTTT.